This paragraph reports one TCR beta chain. As originally analysed: Reference gene primer amplification yielded estimated nucleated cell counts. Produced via immunoSEQ multiplex PCR; TCRdb's table is partial and in-frame only. V and J calls and clone size are those listed in that table; D and trimming were worked out from the DNA. The repertoire has 70,000 or so clones, 79% of them found once; the top ten carry roughly 50%. This sample was included in a study of blood T cell repertoires in COVID-19. For the study at large: Researchers got acute and convalescent COVID-19 samples from the United States, Italy and Spain. PBMCs, B-cell-depleted T cells, or T cells were the source of the cDNA or gDNA that made up the material.

Looked up from germline, CDR1 is GTSNPN and CDR2 is SVGIG (reference sequence). The V and J ends lost 5 bases and 1 base respectively, with 12 bases between them. There are 14 residues in the CDR3. Material for sequencing was peripheral blood. The J gene is TRBJ1-3, the V gene TRBV30; D gene unclear. The TCR comes from a human donor in a cohort sampled during active COVID-19. CDR3 region: CAWLPRGSGNTIYF. The CDR3 DNA reads as TGTGCCTGGCTTCCCCGGGGATCTGGAAACACCATATATTTT.